Below are 27 T cell receptor beta chains sequenced from a single sample in a study of beta chain features in type 1 diabetes. General study findings and limits: Shorter TCRB CDR3s, moderately but significantly so, were found in Type 1 diabetes patients in all four CD4+ subsets.

The antigens for these receptors are not known. Since all of the isolated RNA was reverse transcribed, expressed TCRB transcripts were what got sequenced. Sequencing was performed with immunoSEQ multiplex PCR; in TCRdb, only in-frame clones are kept and a portion is missing. The sample lists 50,000 to 70,000 clones; about 50% were seen once. What was sequenced was Tregs from blood. Every receptor here comes from a woman in her thirties or forties with type 1 diabetes.

The chain joins TRBV19 to TRBJ1-1, with D possibly being TRBD1 (5 bases). Trimming left V 6 bases short and J 4 bases short, with 18 bases between. Germline V gene data show CDR1 as LNHDA and CDR2 as SQIVND (reference sequence). This CDR3 spans 15 amino acids. The CDR3, as DNA: TGTGCCAGTAGGGCGGTAAGACAGTCCGGCACTGAAGCTTTCTTT. Translation gives CASRAVRQSGTEAFF.

The V call is TRBV19, the J call TRBJ2-6, with TRBD1 identical over 7 bases. Germline CDR1 reads LNHDA; CDR2 reads SQIVND (reference sequence). This CDR3 comprises 17 residues. V shed 5 bases and J 0 bases; nucleotides not matched to a gene: 7. CDR3 sequence: CASSLRTGRSGANVLTF. CDR3 sequence (DNA): TGTGCCAGTAGTCTCCGGACAGGCCGCTCTGGGGCCAACGTCCTGACTTTC.

CDR3 sequence: CAISELKARTSGTIETQYF. DNA for the CDR3: TGTGCCATCAGTGAGTTGAAAGCCCGGACTAGCGGGACGATCGAGACCCAGTACTTC. V usage is TRBV10-3 and J usage is TRBJ2-5; 12 nucleotides agree with TRBD2. The germline V gene encodes CDR1 ENHRY and CDR2 SYGVKD. The V gene end was trimmed by 1 base and the J gene end by 5 bases; junction bases not matched to a gene: 14. This CDR3 has 19 residues.

In this sample, this clone turned up a few times. V is TRBV7-9 and J is TRBJ2-4; TRBD2 agrees at 9 bases. The CDR3 loop spans 14 amino acids. Germline V gene sequence: CDR1 SEHNR, CDR2 FQNEAQ (reference sequence). The ends lost 1 base at V and 8 bases at J; junction bases unmatched: 3. In DNA, the CDR3 is TGTGCCAGCAGCTTAGTTGCTAGCGGGGACATTCAGTACTTC. Amino acids: CASSLVASGDIQYF.

The chain recombines TRBV27 with TRBJ2-7; D might be TRBD1 (6 bases). CDR3 length: 13 residues. Trimming shortened V by 6 bases and J by 13 bases, and 22 bases separated the two germline ends. The germline gives CDR1 MNHEY, CDR2 SMNVEV (reference sequence). The CDR3 region has the DNA TGTGCCAGCAGCTTTCACAGGGAACCCACCTTCTACTTC. Translating gives CASSFHREPTFYF.

The sample holds a few counts of this clone. The chain couples TRBV11-3 to TRBJ1-1, with D possibly matching TRBD1 (5 bases). CDR3 length: 14 amino acids. V lost 3 bases and J 1 base, leaving 9 bases between the germline ends. Germline CDR1 and CDR2: SGHNT and YENEEA. CDR3 region: CASSLGRKNTEAFF. The DNA of the CDR3 is TGTGCCAGCAGCTTGGGGCGAAAGAACACTGAAGCTTTCTTT.

The chain is built from TRBV19 and TRBJ2-1; perhaps TRBD1 as D (6 bases). Deletions cut 5 bases from V and 7 bases from J, with 18 bases between. The CDR3 loop spans 15 amino acids. Germline V gene data show CDR1 as LNHDA and CDR2 as SQIVND (reference sequence). CDR3 protein: CASSAQNRVGNEQFF. The CDR3 coding sequence is TGTGCCAGTAGTGCGCAGAACAGGGTTGGAAATGAGCAGTTCTTC.

The chain links TRBV11-2 to TRBJ2-7, with 9 bases aligning to TRBD2. After removal of 1 base from V and 7 bases from J, the junction contained 8 bases not matched to a gene. Germline CDR1 reads SGHAT; CDR2 reads FQNNGV. This CDR3 is 15 amino acids long. The CDR3: CASSLGLAGLLEQYF. The CDR3 DNA reads as TGTGCCAGCAGCTTAGGGCTAGCGGGACTTCTGGAGCAGTACTTC.

In nucleotides, the CDR3 is TGTGCCAGCAGTGCTGGCCCAACGAACACTGAAGCTTTCTTT. It codes for CASSAGPTNTEAFF. The rearrangement links TRBV9 to TRBJ1-1, with D unresolved. Looked up from germline, CDR1 is SGDLS and CDR2 is YYNGEE. V was cut by 5 bases and J by 1 base, with 12 bases left in between. The CDR3 is 14 residues long.

The chain couples TRBV20-1 to TRBJ1-2; 8 bases are a match to TRBD1. Germline values: CDR1 DFQATT, CDR2 SNEGSKA (reference sequence). The CDR3 extends over 11 amino acids. The CDR3 sequence: CGGQADYGYTF. CDR3 sequence (DNA): TGCGGGGGACAGGCAGACTATGGCTACACCTTC.

This chain connects TRBV7-2 to TRBJ2-7, with D possibly TRBD2 on 6 matching bases. Germline lookup yields CDR1 SGHTA and CDR2 FQGNSA. With 5 bases removed from V and 1 base from J, the gap between germline ends came to 12 bases. The CDR3 is 14 amino acids. CDR3 region: CASSRDWGSYEQYF. The CDR3 DNA reads as TGTGCCAGCAGCCGGGACTGGGGATCCTACGAGCAGTACTTC.

This clone was observed a few times. The chain couples TRBV28 to TRBJ2-1, with 7 bases fitting TRBD1. V was clipped by 6 bases and J by 5 bases; unmatched bases: 10. The germline V gene has CDR1 MDHEN and CDR2 SYDVKM. This CDR3 is 15 amino acids long. CDR3 residues: CASSPPAGTDNEQFF. CDR3 in DNA: TGTGCCAGCAGCCCTCCGGCCGGGACAGACAATGAGCAGTTCTTC.

V usage is TRBV5-4 and J usage is TRBJ2-7, with D possibly TRBD1 on 6 matching bases. The V gene's germline CDR1 is SGHNT and CDR2 YYREEE (reference sequence). Deletions cut 0 bases from V and 5 bases from J, with 12 bases between. The CDR3 is 14 amino acids. CDR3 DNA: TGTGCCAGCAGCTTGGGACAGGCCCTTGACGAGCAGTACTTC. Amino acid sequence: CASSLGQALDEQYF.

The chain uses TRBV28 and TRBJ2-5, with 10 nucleotides matching TRBD1. Germline trimming cut 4 bases from V and 4 bases from J; bases unmatched to any gene: 3. Germline loops: CDR1 MDHEN, CDR2 SYDVKM. The CDR3 has 14 amino acids. CDR3 amino acids: CASSSTGGVETQYF. Here the CDR3 DNA reads TGTGCCAGCAGTTCGACAGGGGGCGTAGAGACCCAGTACTTC. Full variable domain (rest looked up from reference TRBV28 and TRBJ2-5): DVKVTQSSRYLVKRTGEKVFLECVQDMDHENMFWYRQDPGLGLRLIYFSYDVKMKEKGDIPEGYSVSREKKERFSLILESASTNQTSMYLCASSSTGGVETQYFGPGTRLLVL.

The rearrangement links TRBV7-2 to TRBJ2-2; 10 nucleotides agree with TRBD2. Germline CDR1 SGHTA, CDR2 FQGNSA. The V and J ends lost 5 bases and 4 bases, in that order; junction bases with no gene match: 1. The CDR3 has 14 residues. The CDR3 DNA reads TGTGCCAGCAGCAAGCGGGGGGGCACCGGGGAGCTGTTTTTT. Residues: CASSKRGGTGELFF.

There are a few counts of this clone. This chain joins TRBV5-4 and TRBJ1-2; the match to TRBD1 covers 8 bases. V lost 4 bases to trimming and J lost 6 bases; unmatched junction nucleotides: 8. CDR1 and CDR2 (germline): SGHNT, YYREEE (reference sequence). The CDR3 extends over 14 amino acids. DNA for the CDR3: TGTGCCAGCAGCACTGACAGGGGTTGGGATGGCTACACCTTC. Its translation: CASSTDRGWDGYTF. Together with reference TRBV5-4 and TRBJ1-2, the CDR3 gives the full variable domain: ETGVTQSPTHLIKTRGQQVTLRCSSQSGHNTVSWYQQALGQGPQFIFQYYREEENGRGNFPPRFSGLQFPNYSSELNVNALELDDSALYLCASSTDRGWDGYTFGSGTRLTVV.

As for this clone: The junction does not match germline at one end; this may be a read error. The chain joins TRBV5-1 to TRBJ2-1, with a weak D call TRBD2 (6 bases). The CDR3 consists of 16 residues. CDR1 is SGHRS and CDR2 is YFSETQ in the germline V gene. The CDR3, as DNA: TGCGCCAGCAGTTTGGGACTGCTATACTCCTACAATGAGCAGTTCTTC. Its protein product is CASSLGLLYSYNEQFF.

There are a few counts of this clone. V is TRBV7-2 and J is TRBJ1-5; 8 bases agree with TRBD1. The CDR3 has 15 residues. Looked up from germline, CDR1 is SGHTA and CDR2 is FQGNSA. The junction had 1 base not matched to a gene; V was cut back by 1 base and J by 2 bases. This chain's CDR3 is CASSLETGGNQPQHF. Written as DNA, the CDR3 is TGTGCCAGCAGCTTAGAGACAGGGGGCAATCAGCCCCAGCATTTT.

This clone was observed a handful of times. This sequence joins TRBV29-1 and TRBJ2-3; 9 nucleotides match TRBD2. Germline V gives CDR1 SQVTM, CDR2 ANQGSEA. V lost 7 bases and J lost 6; bases outside the gene matches: 8. The CDR3 totals 13 residues. CDR3: CSASGRSRDTQYF. The CDR3 bases are TGCAGCGCCAGCGGGAGGTCTAGGGATACGCAGTATTTT.

V is TRBV28 and J is TRBJ2-5, with D maybe TRBD2 (7 bases). The DNA end is a closer match to TRBJ2-7, so the J assignment may be wrong. The CDR3 contains 16 residues. Germline CDR1 is MDHEN and CDR2 is SYDVKM. As DNA, the CDR3 is TGTGCCAGCAGGGGGGGGGCGGGCCTTCCCAACTACGAGCAGTACTTC. Translating it yields CASRGGAGLPNYEQYF.

This clone was seen only once. This chain links TRBV10-3 with TRBJ2-7; D is perhaps TRBD1 (5 bases). The V gene lost 10 bases and the J gene lost 6 bases, with 16 bases spanning the gap. This CDR3 is built from 12 residues. CDR1 is ENHRY and CDR2 is SYGVKD in the germline V gene. CDR3 coding DNA: TGTGCCACCCAACAGGTGGAAGGCGAGCAGTACTTC. Protein sequence: CATQQVEGEQYF.

The genes are TRBV6-1 and TRBJ2-1, with D unclear. V lost 1 base, J lost 1 base, and 8 bases lay in between. Germline CDR1 is MNHNS and CDR2 is SASEGT. The CDR3 consists of 15 residues. CDR3 sequence: CASSEGRSSYNEQFF. CDR3 coding DNA: TGTGCCAGCAGTGAAGGCCGGTCGTCCTACAATGAGCAGTTCTTC.

V is TRBV28 and J is TRBJ1-1; D not certain. This CDR3 is built from 16 residues. Trimming removed 8 bases from V and 0 bases from J, with 19 bases in between. Germline loops: CDR1 MDHEN, CDR2 SYDVKM. The CDR3 coding sequence is TGTGCCAGCTTCTCTTTAAGTTTCCCTATGAACACTGAAGCTTTCTTT. Translating it yields CASFSLSFPMNTEAFF.

Of note for this clone: An end of the junction does not agree with germline; a read error may underlie this. The chain is built from TRBV9 and TRBJ2-7; no firm D call. The CDR3 is 14 residues long. Germline values: CDR1 SGDLS, CDR2 YYNGEE. The CDR3 region is CASGVGPPSYEQYF. CDR3 bases: TGTGCCAGCGGCGTAGGGCCACCATCGTACGAGCAGTACTTC.

This clone came up a few times. The CDR3 region is CSVGFSSYEQYF. CDR3 nucleotides: TGCAGCGTTGGATTCAGCTCCTACGAGCAGTACTTC. The chain joins TRBV29-1 to TRBJ2-7; D gene unclear. CDR3 size: 12 residues. Germline CDR1 SQVTM, CDR2 ANQGSEA. Trimming left V 4 bases short and J 0 bases short, with 7 bases between.

The V and J genes are TRBV5-1 and TRBJ2-3, with D perhaps TRBD2 (6 bases). Germline values: CDR1 SGHRS, CDR2 YFSETQ. CDR3 length: 16 amino acids. The V end lost 4 bases, the J end lost 0 bases, and 15 bases lay between the germline ends. DNA of the CDR3: TGCGCCAGCAGCCCCGGGGCTAGCGCTAGCACAGATACGCAGTATTTT. It encodes CASSPGASASTDTQYF.

The chain carries TRBV7-2 and TRBJ1-5; D is perhaps TRBD1 (5 bases). The CDR3 extends over 17 amino acids. V gave up 1 base and J gave up 0 bases, with 13 bases separating them. CDR1 is SGHTA and CDR2 is FQGNSA in the germline V gene. DNA for the CDR3: TGTGCCAGCAGCTTAGGGGGCAGGAGTTATAGCAATCAGCCCCAGCATTTT. Protein: CASSLGGRSYSNQPQHF.